These 30 T cell receptor beta chains came from one sample sequenced in a study of blood T cell repertoires in COVID-19. TCRdb keeps only in-frame clones here, not all; method: immunoSEQ multiplex PCR. Of fewer than 85,000 clones in the sample, about 80% were seen once. The sample consisted of peripheral blood. These receptors all come from a woman aged 55-69 years with acute or convalescent COVID-19.

This clone was recorded a few times. CDR3 residues: CASSQGQVDTDTQYF. CDR3 DNA sequence: TGCGCCAGCAGCCAAGGACAGGTAGACACAGATACGCAGTATTTT. The chain employs TRBV4-1 and TRBJ2-3, with D tentatively TRBD1 (6 bases). The V end lost 1 base, the J end lost 2 bases, and 10 bases lay between the germline ends. The CDR3 extends over 15 amino acids. Germline assignment: CDR1 MGHRA and CDR2 YSYEKL.

J is TRBJ1-1 and V is TRBV2; 8 positions agree with TRBD1. The trim removed 0 bases at V and 7 bases at J, leaving 16 bases unmatched. CDR3 size: 18 residues. From germline, CDR1 is SNHLY and CDR2 FYNNEI. CDR3 coding DNA: TGTGCCAGCAGTGAAGCGCTTCCGGCAGGGGGCGCGAAGGGTGAAGCTTTCTTT. Its translation is CASSEALPAGGAKGEAFF.

This clone has a handful of counts. V and J are TRBV4-2 and TRBJ2-1; 13 bases line up with TRBD2. CDR3 length: 15 residues. Germline V CDR1 and CDR2: LGHNA, YNFKEQ. V trimming: 3 bases; J trimming: 7 bases; junction bases outside the gene matches: 3. The CDR3 loop reads CASSHTTSGGNEQFF. The DNA for the CDR3 is TGTGCCAGCAGCCACACGACTAGCGGGGGGAATGAGCAGTTCTTC.

J is TRBJ1-1 and V is TRBV6-5; 7 positions agree with TRBD1. The CDR3 runs 14 residues. Germline V gene data show CDR1 as MNHEY and CDR2 as SVGAGI. After removal of 4 bases from V and 0 bases from J, the junction contained 2 bases not matched to a gene. CDR3: CASSFGTVNTEAFF. The CDR3 DNA sequence: TGTGCCAGCAGTTTTGGGACAGTGAACACTGAAGCTTTCTTT.

This chain links TRBV3-1 (or the pseudogene TRBV3-2) with TRBJ2-1, with D tentatively TRBD2 (7 bases). V lost 4 bases and J 4 bases, leaving 20 bases between the germline ends. CDR3 length: 17 amino acids. Germline lookup yields CDR1 LGHDT and CDR2 YNNKEL (reference sequence). This CDR3 reads CASSPPVGGGPYNEQFF. In nucleotides, the CDR3 is TGTGCCAGCAGCCCACCGGTCGGCGGGGGCCCATACAATGAGCAGTTCTTC.

The J gene is TRBJ1-2, the V gene TRBV5-5; a weak D match, TRBD1 (5 bases). Germline V gene data show CDR1 as SGHKS and CDR2 as YYEKEE (reference sequence). V was clipped by 0 bases and J by 2 bases, with 11 bases between them. The CDR3 is made up of 15 amino acids. The CDR3 spells CASSLVGTVNYGYTF. Here the CDR3 DNA reads TGTGCCAGCAGCTTGGTAGGGACTGTGAACTATGGCTACACCTTC.

This clone appeared once. The chain carries TRBV12-5 and TRBJ1-6, with D maybe TRBD1 (6 bases). V lost 4 bases, J lost 7 bases, and 20 bases lay in between. The CDR3 spans 17 residues. The germline gives CDR1 LGHNT, CDR2 FRNRAP. CDR3 nucleotide sequence: TGTGCTAGTGGTTCGTATTCCGGGACACGGAAGAATTCACCCCTCCACTTT. Translated, it gives CASGSYSGTRKNSPLHF.

The J gene is TRBJ2-2, the V gene TRBV29-1; perhaps TRBD2 as D (5 bases). Per germline, CDR1 SQVTM and CDR2 ANQGSEA. Trimming took off 3 bases at V and 0 bases at J, with 5 bases between the two ends. CDR3 length equals 13 residues. CDR3 DNA sequence: TGCAGCGTTGACGGGGCGAACACCGGGGAGCTGTTTTTT. This sequence encodes CSVDGANTGELFF.

This chain links TRBV6-1 with TRBJ2-3, with 10 bases matching TRBD1. J gave up 1 base and V 3 bases, and 4 bases lay outside the gene matches. The CDR3 is 16 amino acids. Germline CDR1 is MNHNS and CDR2 is SASEGT. The CDR3 is CASSETGGAGTDTQYF. The CDR3 nucleotides read TGTGCCAGCAGTGAGACAGGGGGCGCGGGCACAGATACGCAGTATTTT.

The chain combines TRBV7-9 with TRBJ1-1; 9 bases map to TRBD1. Per the germline V gene, CDR1 is SEHNR and CDR2 is FQNEAQ (reference sequence). V shed 1 base and J 5 bases; nucleotides not matched to a gene: 8. The CDR3 contains 16 residues. CDR3 bases: TGTGCCAGCAGCTTAGATCCGGGACAGGGACCGACTGAAGCTTTCTTT. Translation gives CASSLDPGQGPTEAFF.

There are many counts of this clone. The rearrangement joins TRBV5-1 to TRBJ2-2; no reliable D call. CDR1 is SGHRS and CDR2 is YFSETQ in the germline V gene. V gave up 0 bases and J gave up 5 bases, with 8 bases separating them. The CDR3 is 14 residues long. The CDR3 spells CASSLVARTGELFF. Written as DNA, the CDR3 is TGCGCCAGCAGCTTGGTGGCTAGGACCGGGGAGCTGTTTTTT.

Details on this clone: The sample carries other DNA sequences with the same CDR3. The chain uses TRBV24-1 and TRBJ2-2; D ambiguous. Looked up from germline, CDR1 is KGHDR and CDR2 is SFDVKD. There are 13 residues in the CDR3. V was shortened by 3 bases and J by 2 bases, with 3 bases between the two germline ends. The DNA for the CDR3 is TGTGCCACCAGTGATCCTAACACCGGGGAGCTGTTTTTT. This gives the protein CATSDPNTGELFF.

The J gene is TRBJ2-2, the V gene TRBV5-1, with TRBD2 matching over 7 bases. Per germline, CDR1 SGHRS and CDR2 YFSETQ. The junction had 5 bases not matched to a gene; V was cut back by 5 bases and J by 1 base. The CDR3 spans 15 residues. The CDR3 nucleotides read TGCGCCAGCAGTACGTCTAGCGGGAACACCGGGGAGCTGTTTTTT. It encodes CASSTSSGNTGELFF.

This clone was observed once. The CDR3 loop reads CASSDRLHNSYEQYF. DNA of the CDR3: TGTGCCAGCAGTGACAGACTCCACAACTCCTACGAGCAGTACTTC. The chain has TRBV2 and TRBJ2-7; D unresolved. Trimming removed 3 bases at V and 0 bases at J, with 12 bases between. The CDR3 has 15 residues. The V gene's germline CDR1 is SNHLY and CDR2 FYNNEI.

This chain joins TRBV24-1 and TRBJ2-3; D is perhaps TRBD1 (6 bases). The germline CDR1 and CDR2 sequences are KGHDR and SFDVKD. The V end lost 4 bases, the J end lost 2 bases, and 12 bases lay between the germline ends. The CDR3 consists of 15 residues. This CDR3 is CATSDPGQHTDTQYF. Written as DNA, the CDR3 is TGTGCCACCAGTGACCCCGGACAGCACACAGATACGCAGTATTTT.

DNA for the CDR3: TGTGCCAGCAGCTTAAGGGGGGTCGACACCGGGGAGCTGTTTTTT. Its translation is CASSLRGVDTGELFF. The chain uses TRBV7-3 and TRBJ2-2; possibly TRBD2 for D (6 bases). V was clipped by 1 base and J by 3 bases, with 9 bases between them. Germline values: CDR1 SGHTA, CDR2 FQGTGA. This CDR3 has 15 amino acids.

This clone was observed a few times. The chain couples TRBV6-1 to TRBJ2-3, with a possible D match to TRBD2 (6 bases). The CDR3 extends over 16 amino acids. V was trimmed by 2 bases and J by 0 bases, leaving 12 bases between them. Germline-derived CDR1 and CDR2 are MNHNS and SASEGT. CDR3 loop: CASSENPGTSTDTQYF. The CDR3 coding sequence is TGTGCCAGCAGTGAAAATCCAGGGACTAGCACAGATACGCAGTATTTT.

The chain has TRBV11-2 and TRBJ2-3; D possibly corresponds to TRBD1 (6 bases). The V and J ends lost 5 bases and 2 bases respectively, with 17 bases between them. The CDR3 is 16 residues long. CDR1 and CDR2 from the germline V gene are SGHAT and FQNNGV. The DNA of the CDR3 is TGTGCCAGCAGCCCATCGGGACACCTTTCCACAGATACGCAGTATTTT. This gives the protein CASSPSGHLSTDTQYF.

The V and J genes are TRBV11-3 and TRBJ2-6, with 7 positions matching TRBD1. V dropped 3 bases and J dropped 0; count of bases not matched to a gene: 8. The CDR3 has 18 amino acids. Germline lookup yields CDR1 SGHNT and CDR2 YENEEA. CDR3 coding DNA: TGTGCCAGCAGCTTGGGACAGCACCTAGGCTCTGGGGCCAACGTCCTGACTTTC. Its translation is CASSLGQHLGSGANVLTF. The whole variable domain, filled in from reference TRBV11-3 and TRBJ2-6, reads EAGVVQSPRYKIIEKKQPVAFWCNPISGHNTLYWYLQNLGQGPELLIRYENEEAVDDSQLPKDRFSAERLKGVDSTLKIQPAELGDSAVYLCASSLGQHLGSGANVLTFGAGSRLTVL.

V gene TRBV4-1 combines with J gene TRBJ1-2; possibly TRBD1 for D (6 bases). V lost 2 bases and J 8 bases, leaving 9 bases between the germline ends. Per germline, CDR1 MGHRA and CDR2 YSYEKL. The CDR3 has 12 amino acids. The DNA for the CDR3 is TGCGCCAGCAGCCAAACAGGGTGGGGCTACACCTTC. Residues: CASSQTGWGYTF.

This clone showed up just once. V usage is TRBV29-1 and J usage is TRBJ2-1, with TRBD1 identical over 7 bases. Germline V gene sequence: CDR1 SQVTM, CDR2 ANQGSEA. V dropped 4 bases and J dropped 4; count of bases not matched to a gene: 4. CDR3 length: 13 amino acids. The CDR3 DNA is TGCAGCGTTGCAACAGGGGCGTACAATGAGCAGTTCTTC. Its protein product is CSVATGAYNEQFF.

The CDR3 sequence: CASTPEGVFLRGYTF. The CDR3 DNA is TGTGCCAGCACTCCAGAGGGGGTTTTCCTCCGTGGCTACACCTTC. V and J are TRBV2 and TRBJ1-2; D is perhaps TRBD1 (6 bases). Trimming stripped 7 bases from V and 7 bases from J, with 22 bases between. Germline V gene data show CDR1 as SNHLY and CDR2 as FYNNEI. The CDR3 covers 15 residues. The full variable domain, in which reference TRBV2 and TRBJ1-2 provide the parts outside the CDR3, is EPEVTQTPSHQVTQMGQEVILRCVPISNHLYFYWYRQILGQKVEFLVSFYNNEISEKSEIFDDQFSVERPDGSNFTLKIRSTKLEDSAMYFCASTPEGVFLRGYTFGSGTRLTVV.

The chain uses TRBV19 and TRBJ2-1, with 9 positions matching TRBD1. The CDR3 totals 15 residues. Trimming cost V 2 bases and J 7 bases; bases outside gene matches: 6. Germline values: CDR1 LNHDA, CDR2 SQIVND (reference sequence). CDR3 sequence: CASSIYRGQSNEQFF. The CDR3 DNA follows: TGTGCCAGTAGTATATACAGGGGGCAATCGAATGAGCAGTTCTTC.

The rearrangement links TRBV14 to TRBJ2-1, with TRBD2 matching 10 bases. The germline V gene encodes CDR1 SGHDN and CDR2 FVKESK. The ends lost 4 bases at V and 6 bases at J; junction bases unmatched: 12. The CDR3 length is 17 residues. The CDR3 DNA reads TGTGCCAGCAGCCCCTACTCAGGGCGACTAGCGGGCAATGAGCAGTTCTTC. This translates into CASSPYSGRLAGNEQFF.

The chain couples TRBV7-2 to TRBJ1-1, with D perhaps TRBD1 (5 bases). Germline CDR1 is SGHTA and CDR2 is FQGNSA. This CDR3 is built from 14 residues. V was clipped by 4 bases and J by 4 bases, with 13 bases between them. CDR3 bases: TGTGCCAGCAGCTCAGGGCTTAAGGGCACTGAAGCTTTCTTT. Its translation: CASSSGLKGTEAFF.

This chain connects TRBV9 to TRBJ2-1; 8 nucleotides align to TRBD2. Germline V gene sequence: CDR1 SGDLS, CDR2 YYNGEE. With V trimmed by 4 bases and J by 0 bases, 3 bases remained unmatched. This CDR3 region has 15 residues. The chain's CDR3 is CASSLGTSSYNEQFF. The CDR3 coding sequence is TGTGCCAGCAGCCTAGGGACTAGCTCCTACAATGAGCAGTTCTTC. The full variable domain, with the rest looked up from reference TRBV9 and TRBJ2-1, is DSGVTQTPKHLITATGQRVTLRCSPRSGDLSVYWYQQSLDQGLQFLIQYYNGEERAKGNILERFSAQQFPDLHSELNLSSLELGDSALYFCASSLGTSSYNEQFFGPGTRLTVL.

The V and J genes are TRBV9 and TRBJ1-3, with D unclear. CDR1 and CDR2 from the germline V gene are SGDLS and YYNGEE. This CDR3 spans 16 amino acids. Trimming pared 0 bases from V and 0 bases from J, leaving 10 bases between. CDR3 residues: CASSVGLKSSGNTIYF. The CDR3 DNA reads as TGTGCCAGCAGCGTAGGGCTCAAATCCTCTGGAAACACCATATATTTT.

V gene TRBV14 combines with J gene TRBJ2-2, with TRBD2 identical over 12 bases. The CDR3 is 15 amino acids. Looked up from germline, CDR1 is SGHDN and CDR2 is FVKESK. V lost 4 bases, J lost 5 bases, and 2 bases stayed unmatched. CDR3 amino acids: CASSRGLAGTGELFF. The CDR3 DNA reads TGTGCCAGCAGCCGCGGACTAGCGGGGACCGGGGAGCTGTTTTTT.

The chain is built from TRBV10-2 and TRBJ1-5, with no clear D. V was cut by 3 bases and J by 7 bases, with 10 bases left in between. The CDR3 has 13 amino acids. CDR1 and CDR2 from the germline V gene are WSHSY and SAAADI. CDR3 residues: CASSDQAGQPQHF. The CDR3 DNA is TGCGCCAGCAGTGATCAGGCTGGGCAGCCCCAGCATTTT.

The CDR3, as DNA: TGTGCCAGCAGCTTAGAGGGCCTAGCGGGGCCCGGGAATGAGCAGTTCTTC. Translating gives CASSLEGLAGPGNEQFF. J is TRBJ2-1 and V is TRBV7-9, with TRBD2 identical over 9 bases. J lost 7 bases, V lost 1 base, and 11 bases had no gene match. The germline V gene encodes CDR1 SEHNR and CDR2 FQNEAQ (reference sequence). CDR3 size: 17 residues.